This TCR beta chain comes out of a study of metastatic and nonmetastatic thyroid tumors. On the study more broadly: Repertoire comparison spanned blood and tumor or nodule tissue of malignant and benign thyroid patients.

In the authors' methods: To classify distant metastasis in papillary thyroid cancer, a model was built from CDR3 differences across clinicopathological groups. With MiXCR, TCRdb called clones anew from the PCR reads. The V and J calls reflect TCRdb's pipeline rather than the authors' work. The sample has some 15,000 clones, more than 3% seen once. Study-wide points: It was reported that TCR beta diversity was significantly higher in malignant thyroid tumors than benign nodules, in blood and tumor.

This clone was counted a few times. Its antigen is not known. Ahead of thyroid surgery, no patient had received treatment of any kind. Looked up from germline, CDR1 is SNHLY and CDR2 is FYNNEI. The CDR3 has 16 residues. V lost 6 bases and J lost 4; bases outside the gene matches: 9. The sequence was obtained from a female donor with papillary thyroid cancer or a benign thyroid nodule (not recorded which). Some clones in this sample may be carry-over from other donors' samples. Specimen: tumor tissue. The rearrangement uses TRBV2 and TRBJ2-2; 9 bases line up with TRBD2. As DNA, the CDR3 is TGTGCCAGCAGGATAAGTAGCGGGAGTGGCACCGGGGAGCTGTTTTTT. Translation: CASRISSGSGTGELFF.